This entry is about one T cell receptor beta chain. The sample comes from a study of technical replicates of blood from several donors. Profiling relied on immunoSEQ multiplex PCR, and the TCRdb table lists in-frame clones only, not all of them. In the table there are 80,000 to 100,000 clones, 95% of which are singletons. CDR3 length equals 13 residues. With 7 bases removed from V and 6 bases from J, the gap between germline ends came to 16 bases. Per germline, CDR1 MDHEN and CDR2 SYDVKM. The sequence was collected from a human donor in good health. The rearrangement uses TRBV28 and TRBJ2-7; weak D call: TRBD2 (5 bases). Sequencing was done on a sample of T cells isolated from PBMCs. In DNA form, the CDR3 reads TGTGCCAGCACCACTAGGGCGCCCCTCGAGCAGTACTTC. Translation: CASTTRAPLEQYF.